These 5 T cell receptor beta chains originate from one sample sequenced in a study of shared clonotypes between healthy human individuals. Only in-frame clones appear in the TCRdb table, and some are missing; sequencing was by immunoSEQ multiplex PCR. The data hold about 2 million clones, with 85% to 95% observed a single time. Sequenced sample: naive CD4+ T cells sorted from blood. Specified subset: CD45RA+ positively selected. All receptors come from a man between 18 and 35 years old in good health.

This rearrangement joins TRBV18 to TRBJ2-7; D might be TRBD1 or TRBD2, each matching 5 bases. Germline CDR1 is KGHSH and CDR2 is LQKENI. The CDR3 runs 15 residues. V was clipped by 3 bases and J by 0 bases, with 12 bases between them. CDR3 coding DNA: TGTGCCAGCTCACCTTTTGAGGGGCTCTCCTACGAGCAGTACTTC. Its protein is CASSPFEGLSYEQYF.

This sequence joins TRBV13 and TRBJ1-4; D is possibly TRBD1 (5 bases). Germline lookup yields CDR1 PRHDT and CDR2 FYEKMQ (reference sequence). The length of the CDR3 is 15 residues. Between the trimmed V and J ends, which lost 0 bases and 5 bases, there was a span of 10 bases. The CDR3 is CASSLGAGSNEKLFF. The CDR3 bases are TGTGCCAGCAGCTTAGGCGCAGGGTCAAATGAAAAACTGTTTTTT.

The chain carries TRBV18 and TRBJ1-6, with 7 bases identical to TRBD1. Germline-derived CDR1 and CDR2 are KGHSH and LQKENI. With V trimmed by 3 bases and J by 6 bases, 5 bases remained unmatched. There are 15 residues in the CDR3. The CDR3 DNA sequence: TGTGCCAGCTCACCGCTGACAGGGAGTAATTCACCCCTCCACTTT. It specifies CASSPLTGSNSPLHF.

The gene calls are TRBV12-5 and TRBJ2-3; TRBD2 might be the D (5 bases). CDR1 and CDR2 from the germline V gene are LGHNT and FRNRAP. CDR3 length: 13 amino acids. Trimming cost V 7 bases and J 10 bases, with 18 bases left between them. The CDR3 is CASVPLAGLAQYF. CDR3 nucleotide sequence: TGTGCTAGTGTTCCTCTCGCGGGCCTGGCGCAGTATTTT.

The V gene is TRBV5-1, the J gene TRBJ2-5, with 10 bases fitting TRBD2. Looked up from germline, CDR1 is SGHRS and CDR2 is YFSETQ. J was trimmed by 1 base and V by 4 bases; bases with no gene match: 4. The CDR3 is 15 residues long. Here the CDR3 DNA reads TGCGCCAGCAGCCCCTGGACTAGCGGCCAAGAGACCCAGTACTTC. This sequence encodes CASSPWTSGQETQYF.